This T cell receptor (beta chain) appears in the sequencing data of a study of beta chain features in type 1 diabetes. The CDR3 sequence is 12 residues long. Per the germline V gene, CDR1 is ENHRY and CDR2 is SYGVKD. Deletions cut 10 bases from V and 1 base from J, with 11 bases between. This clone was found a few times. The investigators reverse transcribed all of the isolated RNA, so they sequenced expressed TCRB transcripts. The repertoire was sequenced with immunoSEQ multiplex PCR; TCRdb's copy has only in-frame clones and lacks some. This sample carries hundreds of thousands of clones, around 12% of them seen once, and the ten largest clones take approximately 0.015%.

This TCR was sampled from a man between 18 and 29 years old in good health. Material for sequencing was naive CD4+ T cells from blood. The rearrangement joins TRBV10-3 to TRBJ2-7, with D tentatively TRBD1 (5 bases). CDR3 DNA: TGTGCCACTATAGACAGATCCTACGAGCAGTACTTC. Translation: CATIDRSYEQYF.